A selection of T cell receptor beta chains follows, all from one sample in a study of regulatory T cells in long-lasting Graves disease. TCRdb used MiXCR to reprocess the multiplex PCR reads, holding one entry per CDR3 protein. Altogether 600,000 to 850,000 distinct CDR3 sequences are present, around 32% being singletons, with the ten largest covering about two fifths. Sequenced material: peripheral blood mononuclear cells (PBMCs), taken when the disease was refractory, from a patient treated with antithyroid drugs. The receptors here all came from a female donor with Graves disease. CDR3s include the opening cysteine and the closing phenylalanine or tryptophan. D genes are given only for firm matches. Size values are once, few and many counts, or a class for expanded clones, and some rows have none.

-,TRBV12-3/TRBV12-4,many,TRBJ1-1,TGTGCCAGCAGTACCCTCACAGAGAACACTGAAGCTTTCTTT,CASSTLTENTEAFF
-,TRBV5-5,many,TRBJ2-1,TGTGCCAGCAGCTTGGTTCACAATGAGCAGTTCTTC,CASSLVHNEQFF
TRBD1,TRBV2,many,TRBJ1-4,TGTGCCAGCTCCCGACAGGGATTGGAGGAAAAACTGTTTTTT,CASSRQGLEEKLFF
-,TRBV11-1,-,TRBJ2-2,TGTGCCAGCAGCTCAGGCAGGCGGAACACCGGGGAGCTGTTTTTT,CASSSGRRNTGELFF
TRBD2,TRBV20-1,few,TRBJ2-7,TGCAGTGCTGCCAGCGGGAGGGGTGCTTACGAGCAGTACTTC,CSAASGRGAYEQYF
TRBD1,TRBV29-1,-,TRBJ1-2,TGCAGTGCTAGCCAGGGGGTCTATGGCTACACCTTC,CSASQGVYGYTF
TRBD1,TRBV6-2/TRBV6-3,-,TRBJ2-6,TGTGCCAGCAGTTCCCGGGGACAGGGGGCTACTGGGGCCAACGTCCTGACTTTC,CASSSRGQGATGANVLTF
-,TRBV29-1,-,TRBJ1-1,TGCAGCTCAGAGACAGGTATGAACACTGAAGCTTTCTTT,CSSETGMNTEAFF
-,TRBV6-5,many,TRBJ1-6,TGTGCCAGCAGTTACTCGATGAGGGCAAGTTTTGATTCACCCCTCCACTTT,CASSYSMRASFDSPLHF
TRBD1,TRBV28,many,TRBJ1-6,TGTGCCAGCAGTTACAGGGGCTCACCCCTCCACTTT,CASSYRGSPLHF
TRBD1,TRBV7-2,-,TRBJ1-1,TGTGCCAGCAGCGGCGGACAGGCGGCCGGGGCTTTCTTT,CASSGGQAAGAFF
-,TRBV25-1,-,TRBJ2-7,TGTGCCAGCAGTGTTCAGGGAGGTTCCTACGAGCAGTACTTC,CASSVQGGSYEQYF
TRBD1,TRBV6-2/TRBV6-3,-,TRBJ1-2,TGTGCCAGCAGTTACCCCGACAGGGGTGGATTTGACTATGGCTACACCTTC,CASSYPDRGGFDYGYTF
-,TRBV11-1,-,TRBJ2-5,TGTGCCAGCAGCTTAAGCGATGGGAGCCGGGAGATCCAGTACTTC,CASSLSDGSREIQYF
TRBD2,TRBV2,-,TRBJ2-5,TGTGCCAGCAGTGAGGCAGCGGGAGGGCCTCAGACCCAGTACTTC,CASSEAAGGPQTQYF
-,TRBV12-3/TRBV12-4,many,TRBJ1-4,TGTGCCAGCAGTTTACCAGGGGATGAGGGAAAACTGTTTTTT,CASSLPGDEGKLFF
-,TRBV7-9,-,TRBJ2-7,TGTGCCAGCAGCTTAATCTCCGACGCCGGGAGGCAGTACTTC,CASSLISDAGRQYF
-,TRBV13,few,TRBJ1-2,TGTGCCAGCAGGGCCGACGGGACACACGAGAATGGCTACACCTTC,CASRADGTHENGYTF